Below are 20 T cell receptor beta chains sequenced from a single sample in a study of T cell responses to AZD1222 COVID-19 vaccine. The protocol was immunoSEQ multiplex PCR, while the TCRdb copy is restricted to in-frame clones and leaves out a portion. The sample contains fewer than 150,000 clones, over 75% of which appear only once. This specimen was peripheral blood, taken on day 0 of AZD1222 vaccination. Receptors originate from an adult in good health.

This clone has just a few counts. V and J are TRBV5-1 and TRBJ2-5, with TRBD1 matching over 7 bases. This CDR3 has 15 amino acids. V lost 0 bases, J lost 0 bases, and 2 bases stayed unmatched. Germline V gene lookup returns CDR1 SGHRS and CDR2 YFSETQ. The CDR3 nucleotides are TGCGCCAGCAGCTTGGGGGGACAGAACCAAGAGACCCAGTACTTC. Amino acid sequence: CASSLGGQNQETQYF.

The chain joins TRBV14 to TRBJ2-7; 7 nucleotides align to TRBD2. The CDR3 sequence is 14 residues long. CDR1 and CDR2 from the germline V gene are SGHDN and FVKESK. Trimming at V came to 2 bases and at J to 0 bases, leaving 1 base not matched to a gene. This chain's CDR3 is CASSQPSGSYEQYF. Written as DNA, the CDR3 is TGTGCCAGCAGCCAACCTAGCGGCTCCTACGAGCAGTACTTC.

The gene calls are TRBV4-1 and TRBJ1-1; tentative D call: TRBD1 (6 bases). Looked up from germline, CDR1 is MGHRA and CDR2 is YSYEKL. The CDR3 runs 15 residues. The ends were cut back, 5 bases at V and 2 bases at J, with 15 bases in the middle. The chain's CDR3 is CASSSPGGANTEAFF. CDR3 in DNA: TGCGCCAGCAGCTCCCCGGGGGGGGCTAACACTGAAGCTTTCTTT.

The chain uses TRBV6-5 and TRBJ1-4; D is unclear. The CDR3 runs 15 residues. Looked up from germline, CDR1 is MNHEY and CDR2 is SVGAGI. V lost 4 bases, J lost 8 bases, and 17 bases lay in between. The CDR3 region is CASSSALSTGEKLFF. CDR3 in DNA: TGTGCCAGCAGTTCAGCTTTAAGTACGGGGGAAAAACTGTTTTTT.

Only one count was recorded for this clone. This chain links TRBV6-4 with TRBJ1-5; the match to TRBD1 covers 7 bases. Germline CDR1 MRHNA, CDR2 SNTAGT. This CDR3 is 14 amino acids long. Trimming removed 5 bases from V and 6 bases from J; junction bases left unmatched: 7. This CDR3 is CASSYRQGGQPQHF. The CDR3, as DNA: TGTGCCAGCAGTTACCGACAGGGCGGTCAGCCCCAGCATTTT.

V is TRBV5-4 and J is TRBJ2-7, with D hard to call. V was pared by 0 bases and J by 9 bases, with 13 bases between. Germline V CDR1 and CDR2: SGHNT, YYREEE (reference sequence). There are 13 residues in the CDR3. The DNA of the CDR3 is TGTGCCAGCAGCTTGGAAGGCGGACGAGGGCAGTACTTC. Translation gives CASSLEGGRGQYF.

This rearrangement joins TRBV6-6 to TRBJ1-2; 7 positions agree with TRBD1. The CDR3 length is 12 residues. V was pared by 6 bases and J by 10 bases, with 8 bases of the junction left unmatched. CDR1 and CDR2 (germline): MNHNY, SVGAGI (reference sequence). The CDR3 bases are TGTGCCAGCAGGGAGGGGACAGTCAACTACACCTTC. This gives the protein CASREGTVNYTF.

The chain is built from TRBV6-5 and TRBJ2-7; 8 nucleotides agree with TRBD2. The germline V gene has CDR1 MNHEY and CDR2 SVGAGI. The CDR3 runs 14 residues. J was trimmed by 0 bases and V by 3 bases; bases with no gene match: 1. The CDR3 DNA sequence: TGTGCCAGCAGTTATAGCGGGGCCTCCTACGAGCAGTACTTC. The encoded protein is CASSYSGASYEQYF.

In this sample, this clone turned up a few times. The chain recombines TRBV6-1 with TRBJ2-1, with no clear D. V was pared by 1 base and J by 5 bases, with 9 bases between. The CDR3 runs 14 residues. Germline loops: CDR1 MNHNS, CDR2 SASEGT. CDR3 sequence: CASSEGLRNNEQFF. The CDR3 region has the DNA TGTGCCAGCAGTGAAGGACTGAGAAACAATGAGCAGTTCTTC.

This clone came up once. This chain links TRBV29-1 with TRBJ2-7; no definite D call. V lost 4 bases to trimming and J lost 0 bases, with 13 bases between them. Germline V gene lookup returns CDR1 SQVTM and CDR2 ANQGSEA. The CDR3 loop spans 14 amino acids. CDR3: CSVAGRDHSYEQYF. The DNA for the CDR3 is TGCAGCGTTGCCGGCAGAGACCACTCCTACGAGCAGTACTTC.

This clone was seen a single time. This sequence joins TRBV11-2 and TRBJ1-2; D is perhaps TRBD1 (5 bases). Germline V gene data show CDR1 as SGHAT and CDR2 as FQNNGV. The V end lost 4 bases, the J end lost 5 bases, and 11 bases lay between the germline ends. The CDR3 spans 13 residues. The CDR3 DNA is TGTGCCAGCAGCTGGGAGACAGAATATGGCTACACCTTC. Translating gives CASSWETEYGYTF.

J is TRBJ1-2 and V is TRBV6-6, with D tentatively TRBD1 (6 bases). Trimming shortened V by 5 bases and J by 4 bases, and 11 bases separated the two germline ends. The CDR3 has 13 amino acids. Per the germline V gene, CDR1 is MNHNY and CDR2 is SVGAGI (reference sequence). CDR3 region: CASSGTGFYGYTF. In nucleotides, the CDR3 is TGTGCCAGCAGTGGTACAGGGTTCTATGGCTACACCTTC.

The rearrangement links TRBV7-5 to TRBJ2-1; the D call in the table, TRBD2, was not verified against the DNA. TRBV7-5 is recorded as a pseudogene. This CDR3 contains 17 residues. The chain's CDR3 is CARSLTSHLSSHNEQFF. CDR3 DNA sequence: TGTGCCAGAAGCTTAACTAGCCACTTGAGCTCTCACAATGAGCAGTTCTTC.

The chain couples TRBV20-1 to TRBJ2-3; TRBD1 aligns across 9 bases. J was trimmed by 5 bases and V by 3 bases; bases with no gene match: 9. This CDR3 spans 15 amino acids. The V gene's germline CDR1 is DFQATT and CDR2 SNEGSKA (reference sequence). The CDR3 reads CSASSRGQGIDTQYF. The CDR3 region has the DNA TGCAGTGCTAGTTCGCGGGGACAGGGCATAGATACGCAGTATTTT.

The CDR3 spells CASSRQRNQPQHF. DNA of the CDR3: TGTGCCAGCAGCCGACAGAGAAATCAGCCCCAGCATTTT. The rearrangement joins TRBV6-2 or TRBV6-3 to TRBJ1-5, with D perhaps matching TRBD1 (5 bases). The germline V gene encodes CDR1 MNHEY and CDR2 SVGEGT. This CDR3 comprises 13 residues. V lost 6 bases to trimming and J lost 4 bases, with 10 bases between them.

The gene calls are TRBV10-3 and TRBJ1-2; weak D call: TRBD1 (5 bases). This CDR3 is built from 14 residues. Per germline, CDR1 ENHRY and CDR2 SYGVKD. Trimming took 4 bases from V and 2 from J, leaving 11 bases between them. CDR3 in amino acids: CAISVTQANYGYTF. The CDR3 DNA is TGTGCCATCAGTGTGACACAGGCCAACTATGGCTACACCTTC.

CDR3 nucleotides: TGTGCCAGCAGCTTCCGAGGGTCCCAGAGGTATGGCTACACCTTC. This encodes CASSFRGSQRYGYTF. This chain uses TRBV9 with TRBJ1-2; D unclear. Germline V lookup: CDR1 SGDLS, CDR2 YYNGEE. The CDR3 spans 15 residues. Deletions cut 4 bases from V and 5 bases from J, with 18 bases between.

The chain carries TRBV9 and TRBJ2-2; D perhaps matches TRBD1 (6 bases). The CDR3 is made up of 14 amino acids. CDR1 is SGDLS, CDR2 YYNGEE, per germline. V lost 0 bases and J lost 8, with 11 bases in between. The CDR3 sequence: CASSVGRGWGELFF. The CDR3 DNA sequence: TGTGCCAGCAGCGTAGGCAGGGGATGGGGGGAGCTGTTTTTT.

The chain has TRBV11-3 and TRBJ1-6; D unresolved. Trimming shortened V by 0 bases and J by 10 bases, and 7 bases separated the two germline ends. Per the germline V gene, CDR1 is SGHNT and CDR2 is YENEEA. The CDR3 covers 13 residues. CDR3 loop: CASSLETASPLHF. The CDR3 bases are TGTGCCAGCAGCTTAGAAACAGCCTCACCCCTCCACTTT.

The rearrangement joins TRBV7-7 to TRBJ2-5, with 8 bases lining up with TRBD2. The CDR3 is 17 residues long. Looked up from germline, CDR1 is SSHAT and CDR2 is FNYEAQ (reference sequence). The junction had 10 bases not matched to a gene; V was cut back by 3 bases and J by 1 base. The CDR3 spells CASSFIAASGFQETQYF. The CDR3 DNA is TGTGCCAGCAGCTTTATAGCAGCTAGCGGGTTCCAAGAGACCCAGTACTTC.